This T cell receptor beta chain comes out of a study of blood T cell repertoires in COVID-19. The germline CDR1 and CDR2 sequences are MNHEY and SMNVEV (reference sequence). V trimming: 6 bases; J trimming: 9 bases; junction bases outside the gene matches: 8. The CDR3 has 14 residues. Original analysis: Reference gene primers were amplified, and this amplification served to estimate nucleated cell counts. Libraries were prepared by immunoSEQ multiplex PCR; TCRdb keeps only in-frame clonotypes and omits some of them. For V, J and clone size, that table is used; D and trimming come from the DNA. The sample has around 250,000 clones, roughly 88% seen once.

This chain joins TRBV27 and TRBJ1-6, with 7 bases fitting TRBD1. Source material: peripheral blood. The sequence was obtained from a man aged 25 to 45 who had recovered from COVID-19. This CDR3 is CASSLQGWASPLHF. The CDR3 nucleotides are TGTGCCAGCAGCCTACAGGGGTGGGCTTCACCCCTCCACTTT.